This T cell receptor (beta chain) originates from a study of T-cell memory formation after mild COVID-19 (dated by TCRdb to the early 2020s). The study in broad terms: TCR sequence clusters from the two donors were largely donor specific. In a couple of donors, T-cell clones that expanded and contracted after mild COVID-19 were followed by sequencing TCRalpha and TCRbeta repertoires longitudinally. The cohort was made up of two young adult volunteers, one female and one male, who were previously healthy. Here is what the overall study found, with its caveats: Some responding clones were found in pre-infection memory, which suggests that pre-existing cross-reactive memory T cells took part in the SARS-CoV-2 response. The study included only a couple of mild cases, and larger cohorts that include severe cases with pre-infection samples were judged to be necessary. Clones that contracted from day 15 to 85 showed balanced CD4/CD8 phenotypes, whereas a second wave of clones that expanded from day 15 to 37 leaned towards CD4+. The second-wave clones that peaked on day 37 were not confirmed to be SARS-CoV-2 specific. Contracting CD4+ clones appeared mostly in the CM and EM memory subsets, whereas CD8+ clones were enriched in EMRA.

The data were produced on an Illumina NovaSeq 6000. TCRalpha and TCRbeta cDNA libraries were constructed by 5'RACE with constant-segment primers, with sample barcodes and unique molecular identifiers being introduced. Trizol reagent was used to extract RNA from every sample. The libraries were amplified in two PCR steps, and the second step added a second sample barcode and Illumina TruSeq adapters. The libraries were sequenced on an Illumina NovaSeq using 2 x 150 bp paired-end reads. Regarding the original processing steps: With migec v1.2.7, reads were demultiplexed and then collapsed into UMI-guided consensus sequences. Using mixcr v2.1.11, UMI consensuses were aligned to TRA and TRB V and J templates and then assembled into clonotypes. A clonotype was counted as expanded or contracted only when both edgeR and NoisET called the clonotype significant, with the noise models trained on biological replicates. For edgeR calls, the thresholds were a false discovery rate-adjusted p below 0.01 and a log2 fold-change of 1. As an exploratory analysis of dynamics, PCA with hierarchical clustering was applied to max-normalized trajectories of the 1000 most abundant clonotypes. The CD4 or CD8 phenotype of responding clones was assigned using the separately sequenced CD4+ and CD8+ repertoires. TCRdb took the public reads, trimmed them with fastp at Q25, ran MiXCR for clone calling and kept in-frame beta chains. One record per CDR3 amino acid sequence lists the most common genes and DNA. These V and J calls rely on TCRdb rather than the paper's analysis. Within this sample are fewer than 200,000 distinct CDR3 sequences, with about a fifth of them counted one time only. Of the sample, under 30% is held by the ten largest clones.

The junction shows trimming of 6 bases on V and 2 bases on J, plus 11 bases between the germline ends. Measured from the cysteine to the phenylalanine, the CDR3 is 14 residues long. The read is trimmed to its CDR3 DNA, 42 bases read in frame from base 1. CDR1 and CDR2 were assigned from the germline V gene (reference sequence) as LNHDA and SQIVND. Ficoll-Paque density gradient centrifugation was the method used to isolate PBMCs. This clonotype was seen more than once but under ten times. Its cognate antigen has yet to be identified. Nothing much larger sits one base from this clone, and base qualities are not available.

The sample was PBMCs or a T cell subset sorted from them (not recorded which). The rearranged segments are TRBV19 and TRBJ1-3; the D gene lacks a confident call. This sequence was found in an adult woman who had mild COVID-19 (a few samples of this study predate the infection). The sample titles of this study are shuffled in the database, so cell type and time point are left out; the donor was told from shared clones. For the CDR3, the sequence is CASSIEITGNTIYF. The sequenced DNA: TGTGCCAGTAGCATCGAAATAACTGGAAACACCATATATTTT.